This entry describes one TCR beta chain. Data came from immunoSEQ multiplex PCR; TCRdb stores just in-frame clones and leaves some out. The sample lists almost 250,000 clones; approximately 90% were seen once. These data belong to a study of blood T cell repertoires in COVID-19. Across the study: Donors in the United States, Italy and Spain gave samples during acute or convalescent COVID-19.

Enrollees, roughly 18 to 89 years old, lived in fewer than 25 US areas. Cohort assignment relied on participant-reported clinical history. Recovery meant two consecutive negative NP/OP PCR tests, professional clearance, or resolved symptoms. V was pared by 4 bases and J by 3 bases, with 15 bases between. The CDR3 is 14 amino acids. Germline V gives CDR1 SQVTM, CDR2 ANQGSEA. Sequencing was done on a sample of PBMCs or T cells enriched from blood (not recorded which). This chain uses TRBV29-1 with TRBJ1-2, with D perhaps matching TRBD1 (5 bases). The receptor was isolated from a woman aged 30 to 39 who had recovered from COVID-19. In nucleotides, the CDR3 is TGCAGCGTTGGGGGGGAAGAGTCTCACTATGGCTACACCTTC. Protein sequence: CSVGGEESHYGYTF.